This TCR beta chain was observed in a study of blood T cell repertoires in COVID-19. Some clones are missing from TCRdb's copy, which holds only in-frame ones; the method was immunoSEQ multiplex PCR. The sample consists of over 100,000 clones, approximately 81% of them appearing once. Germline V lookup: CDR1 MGHRA, CDR2 YSYEKL. CDR3 size: 14 residues. The ends lost 4 bases at V and 5 bases at J; junction bases unmatched: 6. Concerning this clone itself: Other DNA sequences within the sample encode an identical CDR3.

The source is a woman aged 80 or older with acute or convalescent COVID-19. The rearrangement uses TRBV4-1 and TRBJ1-2; 8 nucleotides match TRBD1. The sample was peripheral blood. CDR3: CASSLSTGAYGYTF. The CDR3 nucleotides read TGCGCCAGCAGCCTTTCGACAGGGGCTTATGGCTACACCTTC.